One and the same sample provided the 32 T cell receptor beta chains below, sequenced in a study of T cells expressing NK-cell markers. Reanalyzing the 5' RACE reads, TCRdb keeps one entry per CDR3 protein, without DNA. This table holds about 180,000 distinct CDR3 sequences. The sample comprised blood T cells: a sorted CD56 or NKG2C T cell subset, CD4+ or CD8+ T cells, or bulk PBMC T cells (not recorded which). These receptor sequences come from a man aged 18 to 69 in good health.

J is TRBJ1-5 and V is TRBV5-1. This CDR3 is 13 amino acids long. The germline V gene encodes CDR1 SGHRS and CDR2 YFSETQ. CDR3 in amino acids: CASSLGQNQPQHF. The variable domain in full, completed from reference TRBV5-1 and TRBJ1-5, reads KAGVTQTPRYLIKTRGQQVTLSCSPISGHRSVSWYQQTPGQGLQFLFEYFSETQRNKGNFPGRFSGRQFSNSRSEMNVSTLELGDSALYLCASSLGQNQPQHFGDGTRLSIL.

The rearrangement uses TRBV20-1 and TRBJ2-3; TCRdb's D gene call, TRBD2, goes unchecked for lack of DNA. The CDR3 consists of 19 residues. Germline-derived CDR1 and CDR2 are DFQATT and SNEGSKA (reference sequence). CDR3 in amino acids: CSGRGYLTSGATSTDTQYF.

The chain joins TRBV28 to TRBJ2-2; TCRdb's D call of TRBD1 is untestable without DNA. The CDR3 spans 15 residues. Germline V gene data show CDR1 as MDHEN and CDR2 as SYDVKM. CDR3 protein: CASTPTGGKFGELFF.

V usage is TRBV24-1 and J usage is TRBJ2-5; TCRdb lists TRBD2, though no DNA is available to test this call. The CDR3 runs to 14 residues. Germline V gene data show CDR1 as KGHDR and CDR2 as SFDVKD. CDR3 in amino acids: CATSGETSGETQYF.

The rearrangement links TRBV6-5 to TRBJ2-5; the D call from TCRdb, TRBD2, cannot be confirmed without DNA. Per germline, CDR1 MNHEY and CDR2 SVGAGI. CDR3 size: 16 residues. CDR3 region: CASSFGTSGGAETQYF.

The CDR3 here is CASSYGREVDEQFF. The rearrangement uses TRBV6-5 and TRBJ2-1; lacking DNA, the TRBD1 call made by TCRdb goes unchecked. From germline, CDR1 is MNHEY and CDR2 SVGAGI. The CDR3 spans 14 residues.

This rearrangement joins TRBV20-1 to TRBJ2-7; TCRdb outputs TRBD1, but without DNA this stays unchecked. This CDR3 contains 14 residues. Germline assignment: CDR1 DFQATT and CDR2 SNEGSKA (reference sequence). This CDR3 reads CSATDRESWYEQYF.

The chain joins TRBV29-1 to TRBJ2-7; the D call of TRBD1 rests on TCRdb alone, since no DNA is present to check it. The CDR3 loop spans 14 amino acids. Per the germline V gene, CDR1 is SQVTM and CDR2 is ANQGSEA. CDR3 sequence: CSVEGTGGTYEQYF.

The J gene is TRBJ2-3, the V gene TRBV3-1; TCRdb calls TRBD1, which cannot be checked without DNA. The CDR3 spans 17 residues. Germline CDR1 reads LGHDT; CDR2 reads YNNKEL (reference sequence). This CDR3 is CASSQDLGLRGGGTQYF.

The chain couples TRBV4-1 to TRBJ2-1; TCRdb lists TRBD2, though no DNA is available to test this call. The CDR3 totals 15 residues. Looked up from germline, CDR1 is MGHRA and CDR2 is YSYEKL. The CDR3 spells CASSQKLVGGYEQFF.

The V call is TRBV7-9, the J call TRBJ2-7; TCRdb names TRBD2, which stays unverified in the absence of DNA. Per germline, CDR1 SEHNR and CDR2 FQNEAQ (reference sequence). The CDR3 covers 16 residues. The CDR3 loop reads CASSPRTSGGRNEQYF.

This chain joins TRBV11-2 and TRBJ1-2; TCRdb selects TRBD1, and the lack of DNA leaves this call unchecked. Germline CDR1 and CDR2: SGHAT and FQNNGV. The CDR3 sequence is 16 residues long. The CDR3 spells CASSLGGLDRAYGYTF.

The chain joins TRBV7-9 to TRBJ2-5; there is no DNA to check the TCRdb D call of TRBD2. The germline V gene encodes CDR1 SEHNR and CDR2 FQNEAQ (reference sequence). The CDR3 length is 14 residues. The CDR3 protein is CASSASGRQETQYF.

The chain uses TRBV19 and TRBJ1-4. There are 11 residues in the CDR3. Per the germline V gene, CDR1 is LNHDA and CDR2 is SQIVND (reference sequence). The CDR3 sequence is CASSNPEKLFF. Filled out from reference TRBV19 and TRBJ1-4, the complete variable domain reads DGGITQSPKYLFRKEGQNVTLSCEQNLNHDAMYWYRQDPGQGLRLIYYSQIVNDFQKGDIAEGYSVSREKKESFPLTVTSAQKNPTAFYLCASSNPEKLFFGSGTQLSVL.

The chain is built from TRBV11-2 and TRBJ2-1; TCRdb selects TRBD2, and the lack of DNA leaves this call unchecked. The CDR3 loop spans 16 amino acids. From germline, CDR1 is SGHAT and CDR2 FQNNGV. CDR3 region: CASSLDLGGGLNEQFF. The variable domain in full, completed from reference TRBV11-2 and TRBJ2-1, reads EAGVAQSPRYKIIEKRQSVAFWCNPISGHATLYWYQQILGQGPKLLIQFQNNGVVDDSQLPKDRFSAERLKGVDSTLKIQPAKLEDSAVYLCASSLDLGGGLNEQFFGPGTRLTVL.

V is TRBV6-5 and J is TRBJ2-1; TCRdb's D call of TRBD2 is untestable without DNA. The CDR3 is 13 amino acids. Germline CDR1 is MNHEY and CDR2 is SVGAGI. This CDR3 reads CASSYTNGGPQFF.

The gene calls are TRBV12-3 or TRBV12-4 and TRBJ2-5; checking the TCRdb D call of TRBD2 is not possible without DNA. This CDR3 comprises 16 residues. The CDR3 loop is CASSSHWDLGEGSQYF.

The chain couples TRBV6-5 to TRBJ2-7; the TCRdb call, TRBD1, lacks DNA for checking. The germline CDR1 and CDR2 sequences are MNHEY and SVGAGI. The CDR3 totals 14 residues. CDR3 amino acids: CASSYWAGDYEQYF.

This chain connects TRBV5-1 to TRBJ1-2; TCRdb's D gene call, TRBD1, goes unchecked for lack of DNA. There are 15 residues in the CDR3. Germline CDR1 and CDR2: SGHRS and YFSETQ. CDR3 sequence: CASSWRTENFYGYTF.

The gene calls are TRBV13 and TRBJ1-1; checking the TCRdb D call of TRBD1 is not possible without DNA. This CDR3 region has 14 residues. Germline V gene lookup returns CDR1 PRHDT and CDR2 FYEKMQ (reference sequence). Here the CDR3 reads CASSRQEPNTEAFF.

This chain links TRBV6-4 with TRBJ2-3; TCRdb's D call of TRBD1 is untestable without DNA. The CDR3 contains 17 residues. The germline V gene encodes CDR1 MRHNA and CDR2 SNTAGT. The CDR3 region is CASSAYVRQEFGDTQYF.

The chain recombines TRBV30 with TRBJ2-1; the TCRdb call, TRBD2, lacks DNA for checking. From germline, CDR1 is GTSNPN and CDR2 SVGIG (reference sequence). The CDR3 extends over 14 amino acids. CDR3 amino acids: CAWSILAGYNEQFF.

The rearrangement joins TRBV5-4 to TRBJ2-5; TCRdb reports TRBD1, a call that lacks DNA to check it against. The CDR3 spans 15 residues. Germline V gene data show CDR1 as SGHNT and CDR2 as YYREEE (reference sequence). Here the CDR3 reads CASSLRGGFGETQYF.

The chain recombines TRBV14 with TRBJ1-1; TCRdb indicates TRBD1, and absent DNA this call remains unverified. The CDR3 is 14 residues long. Germline V gives CDR1 SGHDN, CDR2 FVKESK. The CDR3: CASSQYRGIPEAFF.

The chain combines TRBV7-8 with TRBJ1-1. This CDR3 is built from 12 residues. CDR1 is SGHVS and CDR2 is FQNEAQ in the germline V gene. CDR3 in amino acids: CASLDDDAEAFF.

The rearrangement uses TRBV13 and TRBJ2-7; TCRdb designates TRBD1, a call that cannot be tested without DNA. The CDR3 extends over 16 amino acids. CDR1 and CDR2 from the germline V gene are PRHDT and FYEKMQ (reference sequence). This CDR3 reads CASSSAGQGTLYEQYF. Full variable domain (missing parts from reference TRBV13 and TRBJ2-7): AAGVIQSPRHLIKEKRETATLKCYPIPRHDTVYWYQQGPGQDPQFLISFYEKMQSDKGSIPDRFSAQQFSDYHSELNMSSLELGDSALYFCASSSAGQGTLYEQYFGPGTRLTVT.

This chain uses TRBV15 with TRBJ2-3; TCRdb indicates TRBD2, and absent DNA this call remains unverified. The germline V gene encodes CDR1 LNHNV and CDR2 YYDKDF (reference sequence). There are 18 residues in the CDR3. CDR3 in amino acids: CATSRSRTSGGPAGTQYF.

The chain couples TRBV5-6 to TRBJ2-5; TCRdb's D call, TRBD1, is unchecked because there is no DNA. The CDR3 has 14 residues. Per the germline V gene, CDR1 is SGHDT and CDR2 is YYEEEE. The CDR3: CASSLGLPGGTQYF.

The chain links TRBV15 to TRBJ2-1; absent DNA, TCRdb's TRBD1 call cannot be checked. From germline, CDR1 is LNHNV and CDR2 YYDKDF (reference sequence). This CDR3 has 16 amino acids. The CDR3: CATSGLGQSLYNEQFF.

This CDR3 is CASSWAGDREGYTF. This chain connects TRBV12-3 or TRBV12-4 to TRBJ1-2; the TRBD1 assignment by TCRdb is unverifiable without DNA. The CDR3 has 14 residues.

The chain joins TRBV28 to TRBJ2-2; no DNA is available, so the TRBD2 call from TCRdb remains unchecked. The CDR3 extends over 17 amino acids. In germline, CDR1 is MDHEN, CDR2 SYDVKM. This CDR3 reads CASSPRTSGGFTGELFF. The full variable domain, with the rest looked up from reference TRBV28 and TRBJ2-2, is DVKVTQSSRYLVKRTGEKVFLECVQDMDHENMFWYRQDPGLGLRLIYFSYDVKMKEKGDIPEGYSVSREKKERFSLILESASTNQTSMYLCASSPRTSGGFTGELFFGEGSRLTVL.

The chain links TRBV5-6 to TRBJ2-7; as DNA is missing, the TRBD1 call by TCRdb cannot be tested. The CDR3 loop spans 14 amino acids. Germline CDR1 is SGHDT and CDR2 is YYEEEE. CDR3 residues: CASQTGDTFREQYF.